This T cell receptor (beta chain) was identified during a study of molecular identifiers for immune sequencing clone quantification. This clonotype came up many times. The ends lost 3 bases at V and 2 bases at J; junction bases unmatched: 4. The CDR3 is 15 amino acids. One entry per CDR3 protein results from TCRdb running MiXCR on the PCR reads. Of 85,000 to 90,000 distinct CDR3 sequences in the sample, 15% to 20% are singletons; the top ten hold around 0.88%. The chain employs TRBV12-3 or TRBV12-4 and TRBJ2-3; 8 bases align to TRBD1. The sequenced material came from naive CD8+ T cells from blood, with Jurkat cell RNA spiked in. Subset: FACS-sorted CD8+CD4-CCR7+CD45RA+ naive T cells. The sequence was obtained from a human donor in good health. Some libraries in this study had Jurkat cell RNA spiked in. CDR3: CASSFEDRATDTQYF. CDR3 nucleotide sequence: TGTGCCAGCAGTTTCGAGGACAGGGCCACAGATACGCAGTATTTT.